Sequencing of this TCR beta chain was carried out in a study of T cells expressing NK-cell markers. With the 5' RACE reads reprocessed, TCRdb shows one record per CDR3 protein and no DNA. In total, the table holds about half a million distinct CDR3 sequences. CDR1 is LGHDT and CDR2 is YNNKEL in the germline V gene (reference sequence). The CDR3 has 15 amino acids. The source of this sequence is a woman aged 50 to 60 in good health. V gene TRBV3-1 combines with J gene TRBJ2-1. Sequenced: blood T cells: a sorted CD56 or NKG2C T cell subset, CD4+ or CD8+ T cells, or bulk PBMC T cells (not recorded which). CDR3 protein: CASSQQHVAYNEQFF.